The T cell receptor (beta chain) described here comes from a study of human T cells and chemical hapten exposure. The ends lost 5 bases at V and 6 bases at J; junction bases unmatched: 15. This CDR3 region has 17 residues. Germline-derived CDR1 and CDR2 are SEHNR and FQNEAQ (reference sequence). In this sample, this clonotype turned up a few times. TCRdb reanalysed the RACE reads using MiXCR and keeps one entry per CDR3 protein. The data hold about 190,000 distinct CDR3 sequences, with more than 20% observed a single time. Specified time point: patch test 3, about 24 weeks after DPC sensitization. Stated treatment: therapeutic diphenylcyclopropenone sensitization with weekly scalp DPC.

The sample was whole blood, taken in connection with sensitization to the hapten diphenylcyclopropenone (DPC). The gene calls are TRBV7-9 and TRBJ2-3; 9 bases fit TRBD2. This clonotype was obtained from a woman aged 40 to 50 with alopecia areata. Some clones in this sample may be carry-over from other donors' samples. CDR3 sequence: CASSPGVLAGSDDTQYF. The CDR3 region has the DNA TGTGCCAGCAGCCCTGGGGTCCTAGCGGGGAGCGATGATACGCAGTATTTT. Full variable domain (remainder filled in from reference TRBV7-9 and TRBJ2-3): DTGVSQNPRHKITKRGQNVTFRCDPISEHNRLYWYRQTLGQGPEFLTYFQNEAQLEKSRLLSDRFSAERPKGSFSTLEIQRTEQGDSAMYLCASSPGVLAGSDDTQYFGPGTRLTVL.